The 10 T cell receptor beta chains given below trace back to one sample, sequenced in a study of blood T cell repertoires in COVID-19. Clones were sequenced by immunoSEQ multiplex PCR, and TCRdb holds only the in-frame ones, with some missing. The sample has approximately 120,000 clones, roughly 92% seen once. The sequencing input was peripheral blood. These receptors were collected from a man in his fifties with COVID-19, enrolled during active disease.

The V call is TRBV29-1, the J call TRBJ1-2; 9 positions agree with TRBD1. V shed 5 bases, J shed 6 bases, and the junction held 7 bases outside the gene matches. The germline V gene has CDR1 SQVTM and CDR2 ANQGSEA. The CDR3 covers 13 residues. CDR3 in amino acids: CSVPGQGFNGYTF. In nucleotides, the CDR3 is TGCAGCGTTCCGGGACAGGGATTCAATGGCTACACCTTC. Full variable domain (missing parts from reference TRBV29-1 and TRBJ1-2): SAVISQKPSRDICQRGTSLTIQCQVDSQVTMMFWYRQQPGQSLTLIATANQGSEATYESGFVIDKFPISRPNLTFSTLTVSNMSPEDSSIYLCSVPGQGFNGYTFGSGTRLTVV.

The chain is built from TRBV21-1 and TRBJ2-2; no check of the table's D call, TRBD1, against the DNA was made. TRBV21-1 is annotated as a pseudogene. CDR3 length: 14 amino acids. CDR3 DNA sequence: TGTGCCAGCAGCGCAGGACAGAACACCGGGGAGCTGTTTTTT. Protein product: CASSAGQNTGELFF.

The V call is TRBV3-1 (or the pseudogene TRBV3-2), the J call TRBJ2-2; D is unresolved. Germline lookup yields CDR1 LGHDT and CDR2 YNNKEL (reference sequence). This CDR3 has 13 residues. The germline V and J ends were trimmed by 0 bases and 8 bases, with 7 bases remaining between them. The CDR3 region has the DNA TGTGCCAGCAGCCAAGATCAGGCGGGGGAGCTGTTTTTT. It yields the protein CASSQDQAGELFF.

For the CDR3, the DNA is TGTGCCAGCTCACCGGGACAAACGCCTGGCTACACCTTC. It is translated as CASSPGQTPGYTF. This chain uses TRBV18 with TRBJ1-2, with D possibly being TRBD1 (6 bases). Between the trimmed V and J ends, which lost 3 bases and 7 bases, there was a span of 12 bases. There are 13 residues in the CDR3. Germline-derived CDR1 and CDR2 are KGHSH and LQKENI. Filled out from reference TRBV18 and TRBJ1-2, the complete variable domain reads NAGVMQNPRHLVRRRGQEARLRCSPMKGHSHVYWYRQLPEEGLKFMVYLQKENIIDESGMPKERFSAEFPKEGPSILRIQQVVRGDSAAYFCASSPGQTPGYTFGSGTRLTVV.

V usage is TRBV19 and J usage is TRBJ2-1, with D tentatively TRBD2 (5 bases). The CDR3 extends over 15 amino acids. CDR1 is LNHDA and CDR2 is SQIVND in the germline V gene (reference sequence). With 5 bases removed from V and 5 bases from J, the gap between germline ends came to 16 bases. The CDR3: CASSPRGLPHNEQFF. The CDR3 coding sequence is TGTGCCAGTAGTCCCCGGGGTCTGCCCCACAATGAGCAGTTCTTC.

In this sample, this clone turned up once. The CDR3 DNA reads as TGTGCCAGTCCGACTAGCAACTACGAGCAGTACTTC. Translation: CASPTSNYEQYF. V gene TRBV25-1 combines with J gene TRBJ2-7; 7 bases align to TRBD2. V lost 9 bases and J lost 3; bases outside the gene matches: 5. Germline V gives CDR1 MGHDK, CDR2 SYGVNS. The CDR3 runs to 12 residues.

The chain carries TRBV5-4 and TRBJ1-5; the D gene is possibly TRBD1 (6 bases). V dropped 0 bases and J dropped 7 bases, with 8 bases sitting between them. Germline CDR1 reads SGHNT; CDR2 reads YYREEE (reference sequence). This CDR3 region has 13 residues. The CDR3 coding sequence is TGTGCCAGCAGCTTGGACAGGGAACAGCCCCAGCATTTT. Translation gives CASSLDREQPQHF. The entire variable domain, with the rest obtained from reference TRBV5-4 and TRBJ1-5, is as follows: ETGVTQSPTHLIKTRGQQVTLRCSSQSGHNTVSWYQQALGQGPQFIFQYYREEENGRGNFPPRFSGLQFPNYSSELNVNALELDDSALYLCASSLDREQPQHFGDGTRLSIL.

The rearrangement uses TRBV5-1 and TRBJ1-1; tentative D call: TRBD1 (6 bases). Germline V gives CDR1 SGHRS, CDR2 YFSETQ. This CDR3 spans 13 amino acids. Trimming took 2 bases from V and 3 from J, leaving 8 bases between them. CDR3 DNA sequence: TGCGCCAGCAGCTTAAAGGGGGACACTGAAGCTTTCTTT. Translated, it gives CASSLKGDTEAFF.

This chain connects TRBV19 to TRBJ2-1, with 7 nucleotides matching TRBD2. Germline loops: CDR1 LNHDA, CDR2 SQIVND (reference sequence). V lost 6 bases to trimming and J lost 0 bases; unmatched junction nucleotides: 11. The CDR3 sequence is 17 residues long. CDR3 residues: CASRKVGRGVSYNEQFF. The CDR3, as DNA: TGTGCCAGTAGGAAAGTGGGCCGGGGGGTCTCCTACAATGAGCAGTTCTTC.

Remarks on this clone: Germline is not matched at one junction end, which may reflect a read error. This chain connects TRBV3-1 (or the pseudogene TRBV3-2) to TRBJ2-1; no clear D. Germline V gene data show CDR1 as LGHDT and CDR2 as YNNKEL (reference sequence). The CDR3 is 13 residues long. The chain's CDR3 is CASRQESAKEQFF. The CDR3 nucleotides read TGTGCCAGCAGACAAGAAAGCGCGAAAGAGCAGTTCTTC.